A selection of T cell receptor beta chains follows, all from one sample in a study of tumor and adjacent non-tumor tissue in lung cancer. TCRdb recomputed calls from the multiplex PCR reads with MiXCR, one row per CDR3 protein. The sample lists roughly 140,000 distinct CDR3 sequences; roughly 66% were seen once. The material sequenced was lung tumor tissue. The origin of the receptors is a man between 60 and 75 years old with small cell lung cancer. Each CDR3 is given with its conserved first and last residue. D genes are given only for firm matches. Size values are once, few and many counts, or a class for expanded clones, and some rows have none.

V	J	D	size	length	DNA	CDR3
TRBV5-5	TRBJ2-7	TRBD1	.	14	TGTGCCAGCAGCCGTGGACAGGGAGTCTACGAGCAGTACTTC	CASSRGQGVYEQYF
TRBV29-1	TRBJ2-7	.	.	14	TGCAGCGTTGATGAGCGGGACAGCCTATACGAGCAGTACTTC	CSVDERDSLYEQYF
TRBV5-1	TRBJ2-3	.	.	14	TGCGCCAGCAGCCGACTAGGCACCACAGATACGCAGTATTTT	CASSRLGTTDTQYF
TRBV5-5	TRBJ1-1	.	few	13	TGTGCCAGCAGCCTTCCCATGAACACTGAAGCTTTCTTT	CASSLPMNTEAFF
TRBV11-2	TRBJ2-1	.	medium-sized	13	TGTGCCAGCAGCTTAAGTTGGGAGAATGAGCAGTTCTTC	CASSLSWENEQFF
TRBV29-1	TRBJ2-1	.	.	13	TGTAGCGCCTGGAGGGCCTGCTACAATGAGCAATTCTTC	CSAWRACYNEQFF
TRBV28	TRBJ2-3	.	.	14	TGTGCCAGCACCACACAGACGTCCACGGATACGCAGTATTTT	CASTTQTSTDTQYF
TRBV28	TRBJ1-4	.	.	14	TGTGCCAGCAGTCCCAACCTAGCCCCCGCAAAACTGTTTTTT	CASSPNLAPAKLFF
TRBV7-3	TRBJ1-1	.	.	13	TGTGCCAGCAGCGCTACTGGGAACACTGAAGCTTTCTTT	CASSATGNTEAFF
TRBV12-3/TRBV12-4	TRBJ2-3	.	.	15	TGTGCCAGCAGCTCTCCCCCCCCAGGCATAGATACGCAGTATTTT	CASSSPPPGIDTQYF
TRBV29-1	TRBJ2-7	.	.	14	TGCAGCGCGCAGACTCTACTACCTCCCTACGTGCCGTACTTC	CSAQTLLPPYVPYF
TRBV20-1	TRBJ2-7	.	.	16	TGCAGTGCTAGAGATCGGGGCATGCTTATCACCGACGAGCAGTACTTC	CSARDRGMLITDEQYF
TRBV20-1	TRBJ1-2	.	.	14	TGCAGTGCTAGAGACGGACAATCTAACTATGGCTACACCTTC	CSARDGQSNYGYTF
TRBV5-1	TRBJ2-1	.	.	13	TGCGCCAGCAGCCGTTTCGACTGGGGGCAAAGGTTCTTC	CASSRFDWGQRFF
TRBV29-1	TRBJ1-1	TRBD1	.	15	TGCAGCGCTGACGCCGGGACAGGACATATCACTGAAGCTTTCTTT	CSADAGTGHITEAFF
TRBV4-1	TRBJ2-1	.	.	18	TGCGCCATCAGCCAAGATCCAGCGGGCGATAGCTCCTACAATGAGCAGTTCTTC	CAISQDPAGDSSYNEQFF
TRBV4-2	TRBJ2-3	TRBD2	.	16	TGTGCCAGCAGCCAGTGTAGCGGGAGGGGCACAAATACGCAGTATTTT	CASSQCSGRGTNTQYF
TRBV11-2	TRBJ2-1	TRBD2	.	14	TGTGCCAGCAGCACCTTTCTAGCGGGAAATGAGCAGTTCTTC	CASSTFLAGNEQFF
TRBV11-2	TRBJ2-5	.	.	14	TGTGCCGACAGCTTAGTCCGGGGGCGGGAGACCCAGTACTTC	CADSLVRGRETQYF
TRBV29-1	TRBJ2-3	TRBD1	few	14	TGCAGCGTCAACGGACAGGGGGCACCAGATACGCAGTATTTT	CSVNGQGAPDTQYF
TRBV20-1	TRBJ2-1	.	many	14	TGCAGTGCTAGGGACCGCACCCACTACAATGAGCAGTTCTTC	CSARDRTHYNEQFF
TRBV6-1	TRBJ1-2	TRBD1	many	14	TGTGCCAGCAGTGGGAACCGGGACAGATATGGCTACACCTTC	CASSGNRDRYGYTF
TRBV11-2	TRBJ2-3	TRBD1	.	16	TGTGCCAGCATCTTGTTCAGGACAGGGGTGGGAGATACGCAGTATTTT	CASILFRTGVGDTQYF
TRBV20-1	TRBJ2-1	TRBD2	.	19	TGCATTGCTAGAGGGTGGGGGTCAGCGGGAGGGCCGAGCCCTTATGAGCAGTTCTTC	CIARGWGSAGGPSPYEQFF
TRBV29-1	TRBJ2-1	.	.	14	TGCAGCGTTGAGACTAGGGGGCGTTTAGGTGAGCACTTCTTC	CSVETRGRLGEHFF
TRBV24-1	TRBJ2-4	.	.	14	TGTGCCACCAGTGATCCTCGCGGGGCGGACATTCAGTACTTC	CATSDPRGADIQYF
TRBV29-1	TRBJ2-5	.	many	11	TGCAGCTCCAAAGAGAGGGAGACCCAGTACTTC	CSSKERETQYF
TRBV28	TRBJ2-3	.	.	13	TGTGCCAGCCGATCCGACCGCACAGATACGCAGTTTTTT	CASRSDRTDTQFF
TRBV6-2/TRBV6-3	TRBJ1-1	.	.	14	TGTGCCAGCAGTTTCTTGGGTCCGAACACTGAAGCTTTCTTT	CASSFLGPNTEAFF
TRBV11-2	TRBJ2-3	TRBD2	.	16	TGTACCAGCAGCTTGGGGACTAGCGACAACACAGATAGGCAGTATTTT	CTSSLGTSDNTDRQYF
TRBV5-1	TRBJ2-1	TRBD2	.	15	TGCGCCAGCAGCCGCCAATTGGCGGGAGGTGATGGGCAGTTCTTC	CASSRQLAGGDGQFF
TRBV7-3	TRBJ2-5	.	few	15	TGTGCCAGCAGCTTAGGCCAGGGAAGAGACGAGACCCAGTACTTC	CASSLGQGRDETQYF
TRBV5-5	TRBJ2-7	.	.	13	TGTGCCAGCAGCAGGGAGGACTCCTACGAGCAGTACTTC	CASSREDSYEQYF
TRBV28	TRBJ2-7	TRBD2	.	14	TGTGCCAGCAGTTTAGCGGGAGCCGTCTACGAGCAGTACTTC	CASSLAGAVYEQYF
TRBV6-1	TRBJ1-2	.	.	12	TGTGCCAGCGGTGAACTTAACTATGGCTACACCTTC	CASGELNYGYTF
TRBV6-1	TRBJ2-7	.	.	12	TGTGCCAGCAGAGAAGGGGGGCGGGAGCAATATTTC	CASREGGREQYF
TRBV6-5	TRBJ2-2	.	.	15	TGTGCCAGCATCGCACTGGGGGCCGGGACCGGGGAGCTGTTTTTT	CASIALGAGTGELFF
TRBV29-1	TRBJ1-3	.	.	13	TGCAGCGTCCGTTACGGGGTTGAAAACACCATATATTTT	CSVRYGVENTIYF
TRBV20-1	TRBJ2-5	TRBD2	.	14	TGCAGTGCTAGAGGGTCTAGCGGGGAAGAGACTCAGTACTTC	CSARGSSGEETQYF
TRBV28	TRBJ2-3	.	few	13	TGTGCCAGCACTATCCCAGGCACAGATACGCAGTATTTT	CASTIPGTDTQYF
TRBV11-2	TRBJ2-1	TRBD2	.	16	TGTTCCAGCACCTCGGAATCGCTAGCGGGATATAATGAGCAGTTCTTC	CSSTSESLAGYNEQFF
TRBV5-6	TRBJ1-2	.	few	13	TGTGCCAGCAGCTTTTTGGCCTCGGTAGGCTACACCTTC	CASSFLASVGYTF
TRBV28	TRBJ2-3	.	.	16	TGTGCCAGCAGTCCCGCGGGGCCCACTAGCACAGATACGCAATATTTT	CASSPAGPTSTDTQYF
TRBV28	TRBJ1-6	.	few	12	TGTGCCAGCAGTTTGTACGATTCACCCCTCCACTTT	CASSLYDSPLHF
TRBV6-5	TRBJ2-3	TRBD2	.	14	TGTGCCAGCAGGGCTAGCGGGAGTAGGGATACACAGTGTTTT	CASRASGSRDTQCF
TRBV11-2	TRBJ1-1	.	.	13	TGTGCCAGCAGCTTATTACAGGTCGGAGAAGCTTTCTTT	CASSLLQVGEAFF
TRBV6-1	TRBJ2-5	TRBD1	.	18	TGTGCCAGCAGTGAAGCGGCGGGCAGGGGGCTATTCCGAGAGACCCGGTACTTC	CASSEAAGRGLFRETRYF
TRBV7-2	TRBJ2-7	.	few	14	TGTGCCAGCAGCTTAGGACAGCCTACCTACGAGCAGTACTTC	CASSLGQPTYEQYF
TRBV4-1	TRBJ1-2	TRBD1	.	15	TGCGCCAGCAGCCCAGGTTGGCAGGGGGCGGGCGGCTACACCTTC	CASSPGWQGAGGYTF
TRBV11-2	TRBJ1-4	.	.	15	TGCGCCAGTCGCTCTCAGTCGGACTCGGGGAGAAAACTGTTTTTT	CASRSQSDSGRKLFF
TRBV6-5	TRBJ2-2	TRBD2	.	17	TGTGTCAGCAGTTACTCGGCGGGAGTCCCTACCACCGGGGAGCTGTTTTTT	CVSSYSAGVPTTGELFF
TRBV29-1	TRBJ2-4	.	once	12	TGCAGCATTCTGAATTCGGGTAACATTCAGTACTTC	CSILNSGNIQYF